Only one count was recorded for the clone carrying this T cell receptor (beta chain). Antigen specificity is unknown. The source of the sample is a study of cytomegalovirus exposure and HLA in healthy donors. The PCR used 60 Vbeta and 13 Jbeta primers. The table came from immunoSEQ multiplex PCR; TCRdb's copy has only in-frame clones and leaves some out. The sample has about 120,000 clones, 78% seen once; the top ten hold 2.5% to 3.5%. The V end lost 1 base, the J end lost 4 bases, and 14 bases lay between the germline ends. The CDR3 runs to 16 residues. Germline V gives CDR1 MGHRA, CDR2 YSYEKL. Study-level results: Some V segments could not be told apart, so they were left out, TRBV6-2 and TRBV6-3 among them. In a later analysis, a missense DCLRE1C variant was linked to TCR beta V- and J-gene trimming. For most subjects, TCR beta sequences were reported to predict HLA-A and HLA-B alleles with accuracy. Analyses of presence/absence relied on an assumption of roughly uniform sequencing depth across donors.

J is TRBJ1-5 and V is TRBV4-1; D is uncertain. The sample taken for sequencing was PBMCs. This clonotype was obtained from a woman aged 25 to 45 in good health and CMV-seropositive. CDR3 DNA: TGCGCCAGCAGCCAAGGTAGGCCTAGAGGAAATCAGCCCCAGCATTTT. Translated: CASSQGRPRGNQPQHF.